This T cell receptor (beta chain) was sequenced for a study of blood T cell repertoires in COVID-19. Using immunoSEQ multiplex PCR, the repertoire was profiled, and TCRdb retains in-frame clones only, with some absent. The sample holds just over 350,000 clones, over 75% seen once. The participants were between roughly 18 and 100 years old and came from 24 US areas. The specimen sequenced was PBMCs or T cells enriched from blood (not recorded which). The TCR originated in a woman in her twenties or thirties who had recovered from COVID-19.

In DNA form, the CDR3 reads TGTGCCACAAGACAGGGTAATGAAAAACTGTTTTTT. Translation gives CATRQGNEKLFF. This chain joins TRBV7-2 and TRBJ1-4, with 7 bases matching TRBD1. The CDR3 extends over 12 amino acids. Germline CDR1 SGHTA, CDR2 FQGNSA. Unmatched junction bases numbered 3, after V lost 10 bases and J lost 4 bases. Drawing the rest from reference TRBV7-2 and TRBJ1-4, the complete variable domain is GAGVSQSPSNKVTEKGKDVELRCDPISGHTALYWYRQSLGQGLEFLIYFQGNSAPDKSGLPSDRFSAERTGGSVSTLTIQRTQQEDSAVYLCATRQGNEKLFFGSGTQLSVL.